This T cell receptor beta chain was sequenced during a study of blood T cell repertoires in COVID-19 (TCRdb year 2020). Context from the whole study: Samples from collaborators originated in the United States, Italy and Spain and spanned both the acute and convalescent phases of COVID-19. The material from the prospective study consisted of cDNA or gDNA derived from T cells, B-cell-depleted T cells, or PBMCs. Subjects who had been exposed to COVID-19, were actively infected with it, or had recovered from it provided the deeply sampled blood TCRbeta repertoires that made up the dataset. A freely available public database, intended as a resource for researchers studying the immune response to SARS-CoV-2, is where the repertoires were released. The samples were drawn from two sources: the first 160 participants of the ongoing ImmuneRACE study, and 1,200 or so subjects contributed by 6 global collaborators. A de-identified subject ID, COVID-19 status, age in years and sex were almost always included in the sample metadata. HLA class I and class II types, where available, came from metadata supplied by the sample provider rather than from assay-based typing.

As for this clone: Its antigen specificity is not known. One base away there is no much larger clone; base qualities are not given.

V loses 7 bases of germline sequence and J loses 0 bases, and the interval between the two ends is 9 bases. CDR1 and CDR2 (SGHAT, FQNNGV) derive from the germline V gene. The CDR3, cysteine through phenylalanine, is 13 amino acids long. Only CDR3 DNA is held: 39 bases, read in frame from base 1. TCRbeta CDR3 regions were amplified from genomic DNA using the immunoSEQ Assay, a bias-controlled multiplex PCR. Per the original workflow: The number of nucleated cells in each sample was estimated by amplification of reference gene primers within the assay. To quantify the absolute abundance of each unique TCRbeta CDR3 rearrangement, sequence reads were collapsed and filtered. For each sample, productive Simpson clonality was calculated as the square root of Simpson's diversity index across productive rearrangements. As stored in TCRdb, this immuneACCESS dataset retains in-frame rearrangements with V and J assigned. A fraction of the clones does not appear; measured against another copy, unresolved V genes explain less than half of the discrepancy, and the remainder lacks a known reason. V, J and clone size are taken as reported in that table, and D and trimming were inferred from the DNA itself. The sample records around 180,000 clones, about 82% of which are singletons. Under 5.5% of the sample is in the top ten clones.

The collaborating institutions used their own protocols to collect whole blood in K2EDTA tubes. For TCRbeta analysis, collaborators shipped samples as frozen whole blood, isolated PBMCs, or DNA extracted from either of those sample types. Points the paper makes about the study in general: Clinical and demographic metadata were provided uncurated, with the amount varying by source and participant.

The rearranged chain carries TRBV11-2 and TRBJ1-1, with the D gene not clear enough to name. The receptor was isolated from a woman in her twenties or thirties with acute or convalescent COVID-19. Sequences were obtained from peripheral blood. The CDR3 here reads CASKGGLNTEAFF. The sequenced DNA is TGTGCCAGCAAGGGAGGGTTGAACACTGAAGCTTTCTTT.